The clone carrying this T cell receptor beta chain was recorded at least ten times. Its antigen is not identified. The sample belongs to a study of T cell repertoires in cytomegalovirus infection. Study-wide background: TCR beta signatures that were public indicated CMV infection and matching HLA type.

Via MiXCR, TCRdb re-called the reads, giving one row per CDR3 protein. Of under 250,000 distinct CDR3 sequences detected, more than 9% appear once; the ten largest clones hold 1.5% to 2%. Findings and limits, study-wide: Dominating the ex vivo response were TCR beta clonotypes that were CMV-specific and HLA-C-restricted. Carriage of CMV together with the relevant HLA was identifiable through cumulative public TCR beta family frequency.

The TCR sequence derives from a human donor in good health (CMV status not recorded). Some clones in this sample may be carry-over from other donors' samples. The source material was PBMCs.

DNA for the CDR3: TGTGCCAGCAGCTCTCCCCCGGGGGACACAGATACGCAGTATTTT. Protein product: CASSSPPGDTDTQYF. The chain recombines TRBV28 with TRBJ2-3; D may be TRBD2 (6 bases). The CDR3 length is 15 residues. Germline-derived CDR1 and CDR2 are MDHEN and SYDVKM. V shed 6 bases and J shed 2 bases, with 15 bases lying between them.